This paragraph reports one T cell receptor beta chain. The sample is drawn from a study of blood T cells in healthy people across ages. Then a second PCR, running about 7 to 11 cycles, was carried out with a sample-barcoded 5' primer and a J-beta primer mix. TCRdb redid the calling of the 5' RACE reads with MiXCR, one entry per CDR3 protein. The table includes 1,800,000 or so distinct CDR3 sequences, more than 35% detected once. Trimming removed 6 bases from V and 9 bases from J, with 19 bases in between. The length of the CDR3 is 14 residues. CDR1 and CDR2 (germline): MNHEY, SVGEGT. This TCR derives from a human donor in good health. V gene TRBV6-2 or TRBV6-3 combines with J gene TRBJ2-3; D call uncertain. Sequences were obtained from blood. The DNA of the CDR3 is TGTGCCAGCAGACGCATCACAGACTTTCAGACGCAGTATTTT. Translated: CASRRITDFQTQYF.